The present entry profiles one TCR beta chain with its context. Its specificity is not known. The CDR3 runs 13 residues. Trimming pared 3 bases from V and 3 bases from J, leaving 9 bases between. CDR1 is MNHNS, CDR2 SASEGT, per germline. The sample belongs to a study of T cells after yellow fever vaccination. Study as a whole: Preparation of fractions with low cell numbers was performed using SMART-Seq v4 Ultra Low Input.

For TCR, cDNA came from 5'RACE template switching, which added a universal primer site and UMIs. TCRdb independently ran MiXCR on the 5' RACE reads; one entry per CDR3 protein. The table records a few hundred thousand distinct CDR3 sequences, less than 8.5% of them present only once. General observations from the study: Contaminating bulk clonotypes could be abundant in FACS-sorted repertoires. Most primary-vaccination clones recurred post-booster (around 97% CD4, over 70% CD8).

The receptor comes from a man under 40 who received the YFV17D yellow fever vaccine. The material sequenced was CD4+ T cells sorted from PBMCs, taken 15 days after the yellow fever booster vaccination. The chain employs TRBV6-1 and TRBJ2-7, with D perhaps matching TRBD2 (5 bases). This chain's CDR3 is CASSDGGLYEQYF. In nucleotides, the CDR3 is TGTGCCAGCAGTGACGGTGGACTCTACGAGCAGTACTTC.